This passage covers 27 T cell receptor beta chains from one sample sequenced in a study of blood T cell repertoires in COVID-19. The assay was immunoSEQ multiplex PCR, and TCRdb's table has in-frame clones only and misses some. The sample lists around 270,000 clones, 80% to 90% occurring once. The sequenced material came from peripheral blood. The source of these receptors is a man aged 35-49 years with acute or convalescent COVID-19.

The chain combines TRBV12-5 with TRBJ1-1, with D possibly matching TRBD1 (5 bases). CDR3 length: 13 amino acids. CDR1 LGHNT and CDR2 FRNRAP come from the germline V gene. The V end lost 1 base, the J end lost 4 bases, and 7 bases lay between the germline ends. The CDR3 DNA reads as TGTGCTAGTGGTTTGGCGGGGGGCACTGAAGCTTTCTTT. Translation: CASGLAGGTEAFF.

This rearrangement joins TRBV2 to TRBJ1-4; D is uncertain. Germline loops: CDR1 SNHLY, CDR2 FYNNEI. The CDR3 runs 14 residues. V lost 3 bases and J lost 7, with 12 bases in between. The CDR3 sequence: CASSDPGLGEKLFF. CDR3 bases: TGTGCCAGCAGTGACCCCGGGTTGGGTGAAAAACTGTTTTTT.

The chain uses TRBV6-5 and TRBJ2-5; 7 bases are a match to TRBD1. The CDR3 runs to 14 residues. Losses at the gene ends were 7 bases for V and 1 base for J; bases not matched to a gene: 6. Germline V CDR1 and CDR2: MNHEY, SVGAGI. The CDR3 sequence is CASTQDRAQETQYF. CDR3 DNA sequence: TGTGCCAGCACTCAAGACAGGGCCCAAGAGACCCAGTACTTC.

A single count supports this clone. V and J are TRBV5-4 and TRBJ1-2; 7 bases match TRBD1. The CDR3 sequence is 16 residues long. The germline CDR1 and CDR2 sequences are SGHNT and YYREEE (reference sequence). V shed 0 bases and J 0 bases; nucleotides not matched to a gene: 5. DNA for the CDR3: TGTGCCAGCAGCTTGGCTCAGGGGGGAGCTAACTATGGCTACACCTTC. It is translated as CASSLAQGGANYGYTF.

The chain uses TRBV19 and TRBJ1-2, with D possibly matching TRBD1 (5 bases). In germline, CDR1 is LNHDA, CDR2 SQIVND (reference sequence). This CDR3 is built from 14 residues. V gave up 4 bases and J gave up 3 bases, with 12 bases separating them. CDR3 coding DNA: TGTGCCAGTAGTAGCGGGGGACGGGACTATGGCTACACCTTC. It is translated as CASSSGGRDYGYTF.

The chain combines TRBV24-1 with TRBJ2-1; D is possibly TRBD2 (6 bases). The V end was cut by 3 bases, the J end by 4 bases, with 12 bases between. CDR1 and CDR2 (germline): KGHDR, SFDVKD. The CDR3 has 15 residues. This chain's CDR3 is CATSDPGGSYNEQFF. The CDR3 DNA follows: TGTGCCACCAGTGATCCCGGGGGTTCGTACAATGAGCAGTTCTTC.

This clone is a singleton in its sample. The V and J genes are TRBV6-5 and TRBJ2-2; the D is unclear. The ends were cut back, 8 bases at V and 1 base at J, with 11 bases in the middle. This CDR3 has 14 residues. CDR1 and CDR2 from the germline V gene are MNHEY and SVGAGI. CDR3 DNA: TGTGCCAGCGGCCACGGGTTGAACACCGGGGAGCTGTTTTTT. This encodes CASGHGLNTGELFF.

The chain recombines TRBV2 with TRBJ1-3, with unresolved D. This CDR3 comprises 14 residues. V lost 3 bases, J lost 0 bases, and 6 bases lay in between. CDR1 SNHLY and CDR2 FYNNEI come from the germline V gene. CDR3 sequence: CASSEGRSGNTIYF. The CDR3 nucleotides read TGTGCCAGCAGTGAGGGCCGCTCTGGAAACACCATATATTTT.

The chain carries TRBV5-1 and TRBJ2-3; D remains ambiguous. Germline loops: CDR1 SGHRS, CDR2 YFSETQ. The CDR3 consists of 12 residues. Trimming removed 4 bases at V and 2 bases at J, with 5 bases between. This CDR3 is CASSHYTDTQYF. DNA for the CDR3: TGCGCCAGCAGCCACTACACAGATACGCAGTATTTT.

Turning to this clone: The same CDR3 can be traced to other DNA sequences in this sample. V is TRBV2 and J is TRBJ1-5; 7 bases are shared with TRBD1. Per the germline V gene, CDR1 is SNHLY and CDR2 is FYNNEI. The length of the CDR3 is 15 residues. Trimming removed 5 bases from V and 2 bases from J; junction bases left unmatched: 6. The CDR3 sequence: CASSLDRAGNQPQHF. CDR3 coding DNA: TGTGCCAGCAGTCTCGACAGGGCGGGCAATCAGCCCCAGCATTTT.

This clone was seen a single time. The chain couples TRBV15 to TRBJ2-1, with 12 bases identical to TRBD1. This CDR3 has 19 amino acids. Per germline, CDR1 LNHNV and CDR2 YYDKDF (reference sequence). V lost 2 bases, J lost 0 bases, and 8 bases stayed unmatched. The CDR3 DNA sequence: TGTGCCACCAGCAGACCGTCCCGGGACAGGGGGCACTCCTACAATGAGCAGTTCTTC. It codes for CATSRPSRDRGHSYNEQFF.

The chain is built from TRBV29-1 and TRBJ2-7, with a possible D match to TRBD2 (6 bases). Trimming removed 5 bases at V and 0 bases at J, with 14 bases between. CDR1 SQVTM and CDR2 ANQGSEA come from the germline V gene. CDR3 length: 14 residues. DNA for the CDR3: TGCAGCGTTTACATGAGGGAGGCCTCCTACGAGCAGTACTTC. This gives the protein CSVYMREASYEQYF.

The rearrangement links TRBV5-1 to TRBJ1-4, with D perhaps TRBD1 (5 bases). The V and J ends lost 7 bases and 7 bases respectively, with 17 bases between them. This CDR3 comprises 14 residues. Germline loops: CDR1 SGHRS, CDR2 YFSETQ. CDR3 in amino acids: CASSEMGEGEKLFF. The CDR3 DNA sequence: TGCGCCAGCTCGGAGATGGGGGAGGGTGAAAAACTGTTTTTT.

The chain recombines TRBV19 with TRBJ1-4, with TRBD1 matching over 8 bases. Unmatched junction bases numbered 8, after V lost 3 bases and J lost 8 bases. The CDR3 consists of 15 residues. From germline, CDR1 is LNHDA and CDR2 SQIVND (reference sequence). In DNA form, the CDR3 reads TGTGCCAGTAGTATCCTCGGGACAGGACGCGAAAAACTGTTTTTT. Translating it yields CASSILGTGREKLFF.

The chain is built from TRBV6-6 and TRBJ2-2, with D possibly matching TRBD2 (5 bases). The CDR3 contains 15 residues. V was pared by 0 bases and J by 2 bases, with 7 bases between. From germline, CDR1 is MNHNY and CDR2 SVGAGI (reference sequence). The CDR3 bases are TGTGCCAGCAGTTACTCCGGACTCAACACCGGGGAGCTGTTTTTT. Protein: CASSYSGLNTGELFF.

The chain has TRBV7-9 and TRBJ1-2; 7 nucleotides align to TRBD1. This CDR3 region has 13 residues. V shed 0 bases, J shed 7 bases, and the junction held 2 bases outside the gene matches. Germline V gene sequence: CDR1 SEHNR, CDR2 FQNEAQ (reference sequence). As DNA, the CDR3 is TGTGCCAGCAGCTTAGCTGGGACAGTTGGCTACACCTTC. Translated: CASSLAGTVGYTF.

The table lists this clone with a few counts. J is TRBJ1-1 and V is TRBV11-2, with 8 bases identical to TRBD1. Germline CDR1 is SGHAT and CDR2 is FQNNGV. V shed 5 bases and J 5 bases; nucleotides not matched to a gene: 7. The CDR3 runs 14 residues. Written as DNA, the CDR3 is TGTGCCAGCAGCGCTCGACAGGGGAGGACTGAAGCTTTCTTT. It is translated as CASSARQGRTEAFF.

DNA for the CDR3: TGTGCCAGCAGCTTTCAGGGGCTCCATGGCTACACCTTC. Its protein product is CASSFQGLHGYTF. V and J are TRBV7-9 and TRBJ1-2, with a possible D match to TRBD1 (6 bases). There are 13 residues in the CDR3. CDR1 and CDR2 (germline): SEHNR, FQNEAQ (reference sequence). V gave up 3 bases and J gave up 6 bases, with 11 bases separating them.

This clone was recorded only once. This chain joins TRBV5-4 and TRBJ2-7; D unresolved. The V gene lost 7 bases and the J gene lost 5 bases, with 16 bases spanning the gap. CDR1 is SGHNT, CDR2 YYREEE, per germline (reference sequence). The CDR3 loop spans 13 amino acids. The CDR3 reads CASSRYPPNEQYF. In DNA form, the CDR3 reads TGTGCCAGCTCTCGCTACCCTCCGAACGAGCAGTACTTC.

The CDR3 loop reads CATMTSAGADTQYF. The CDR3 coding sequence is TGTGCCACGATGACTAGCGCGGGGGCAGATACGCAGTATTTT. This sequence joins TRBV24-1 and TRBJ2-3, with 8 positions matching TRBD2. This CDR3 contains 14 residues. Trimming removed 10 bases from V and 4 bases from J; junction bases left unmatched: 9. Germline loops: CDR1 KGHDR, CDR2 SFDVKD.

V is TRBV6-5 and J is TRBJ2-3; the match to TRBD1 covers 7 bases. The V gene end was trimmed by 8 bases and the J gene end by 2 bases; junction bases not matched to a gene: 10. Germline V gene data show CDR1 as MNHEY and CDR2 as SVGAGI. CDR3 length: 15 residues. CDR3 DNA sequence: TGTGCCAGCGGCTTTGGGGACAGTCTCACAGATACGCAGTATTTT. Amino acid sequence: CASGFGDSLTDTQYF.

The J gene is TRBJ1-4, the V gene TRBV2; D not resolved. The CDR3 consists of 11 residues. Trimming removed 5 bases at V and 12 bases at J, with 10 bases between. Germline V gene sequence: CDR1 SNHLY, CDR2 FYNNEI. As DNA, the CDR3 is TGTGCCAGCAGTTACTCAGGTGAACTGTTTTTT. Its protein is CASSYSGELFF. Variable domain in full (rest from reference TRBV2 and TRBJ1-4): EPEVTQTPSHQVTQMGQEVILRCVPISNHLYFYWYRQILGQKVEFLVSFYNNEISEKSEIFDDQFSVERPDGSNFTLKIRSTKLEDSAMYFCASSYSGELFFGSGTQLSVL.

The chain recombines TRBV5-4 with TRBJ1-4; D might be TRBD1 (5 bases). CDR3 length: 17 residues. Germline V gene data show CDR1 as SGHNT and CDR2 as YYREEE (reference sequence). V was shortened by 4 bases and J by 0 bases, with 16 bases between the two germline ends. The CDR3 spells CASSPGQRIATNEKLFF. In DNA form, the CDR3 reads TGTGCCAGCAGCCCCGGACAACGCATAGCAACTAATGAAAAACTGTTTTTT.

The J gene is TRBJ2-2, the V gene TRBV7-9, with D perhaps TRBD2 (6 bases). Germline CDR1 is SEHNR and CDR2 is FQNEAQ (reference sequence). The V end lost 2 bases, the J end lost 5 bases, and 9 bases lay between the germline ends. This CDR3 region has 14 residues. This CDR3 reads CASSLIGRTGELFF. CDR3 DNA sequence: TGTGCCAGCAGCTTAATTGGGAGGACCGGGGAGCTGTTTTTT.

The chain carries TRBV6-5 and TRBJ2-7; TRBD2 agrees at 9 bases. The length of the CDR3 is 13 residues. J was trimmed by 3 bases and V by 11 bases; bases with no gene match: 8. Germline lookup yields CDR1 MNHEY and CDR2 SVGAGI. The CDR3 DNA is TGTGCCTCCTTAGCGGGGGTAGGCTACGAGCAGTACTTC. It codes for CASLAGVGYEQYF.

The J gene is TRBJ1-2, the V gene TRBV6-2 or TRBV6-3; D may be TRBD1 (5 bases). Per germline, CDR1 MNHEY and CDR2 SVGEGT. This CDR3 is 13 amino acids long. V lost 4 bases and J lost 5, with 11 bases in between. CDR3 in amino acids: CASSSGLTYGYTF. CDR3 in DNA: TGTGCCAGCAGTTCGGGACTTACATATGGCTACACCTTC.

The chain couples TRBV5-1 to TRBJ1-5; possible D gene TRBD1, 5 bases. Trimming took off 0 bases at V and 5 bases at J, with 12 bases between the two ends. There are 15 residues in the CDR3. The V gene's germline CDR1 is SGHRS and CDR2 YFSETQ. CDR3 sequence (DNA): TGCGCCAGCAGCTTGGAAGGCAGGGTTCATCAGCCCCAGCATTTT. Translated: CASSLEGRVHQPQHF.